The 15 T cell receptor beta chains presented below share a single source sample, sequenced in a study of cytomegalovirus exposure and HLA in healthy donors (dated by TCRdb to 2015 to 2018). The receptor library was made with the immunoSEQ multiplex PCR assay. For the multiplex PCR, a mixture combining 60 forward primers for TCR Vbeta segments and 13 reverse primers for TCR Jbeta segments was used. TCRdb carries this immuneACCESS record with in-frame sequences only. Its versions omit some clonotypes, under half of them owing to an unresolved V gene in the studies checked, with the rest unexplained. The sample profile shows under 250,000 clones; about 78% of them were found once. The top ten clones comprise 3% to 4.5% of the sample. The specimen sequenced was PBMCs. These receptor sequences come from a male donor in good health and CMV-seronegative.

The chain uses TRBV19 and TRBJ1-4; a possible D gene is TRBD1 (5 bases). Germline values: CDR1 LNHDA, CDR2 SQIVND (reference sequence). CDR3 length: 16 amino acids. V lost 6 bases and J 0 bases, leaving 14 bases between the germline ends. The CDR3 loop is CASSKRSGATNEKLFF. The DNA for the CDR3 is TGTGCCAGTAGCAAACGGTCGGGGGCAACTAATGAAAAACTGTTTTTT.

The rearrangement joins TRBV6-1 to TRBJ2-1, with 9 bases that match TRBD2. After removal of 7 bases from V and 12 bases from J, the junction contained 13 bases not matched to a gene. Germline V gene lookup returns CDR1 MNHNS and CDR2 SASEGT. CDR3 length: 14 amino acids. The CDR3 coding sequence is TGTGCCAGCACCCTCGGACTAGCGCAAAGTGGGCAGTTCTTC. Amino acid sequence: CASTLGLAQSGQFF.

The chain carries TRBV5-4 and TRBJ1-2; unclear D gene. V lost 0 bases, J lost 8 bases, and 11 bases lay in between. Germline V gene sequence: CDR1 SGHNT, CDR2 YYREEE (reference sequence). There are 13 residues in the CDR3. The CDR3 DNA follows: TGTGCCAGCAGCTTGGCCAGTATTATGGGCTACACCTTC. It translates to CASSLASIMGYTF.

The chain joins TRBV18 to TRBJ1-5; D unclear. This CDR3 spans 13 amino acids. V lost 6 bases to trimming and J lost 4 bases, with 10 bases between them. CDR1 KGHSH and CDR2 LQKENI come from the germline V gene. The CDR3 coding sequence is TGTGCCAGCTCCCCCTCGAGAAATCAGCCCCAGCATTTT. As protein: CASSPSRNQPQHF.

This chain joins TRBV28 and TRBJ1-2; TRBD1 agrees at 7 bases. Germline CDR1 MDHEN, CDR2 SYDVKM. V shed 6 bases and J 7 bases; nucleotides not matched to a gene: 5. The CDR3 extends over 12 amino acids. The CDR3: CASSPDRVGYTF. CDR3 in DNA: TGTGCCAGCAGCCCTGACAGGGTTGGCTACACCTTC.

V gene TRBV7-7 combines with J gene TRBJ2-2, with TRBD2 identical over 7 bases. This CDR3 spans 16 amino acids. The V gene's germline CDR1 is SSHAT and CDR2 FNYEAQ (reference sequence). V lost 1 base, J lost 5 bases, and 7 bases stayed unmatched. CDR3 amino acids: CASSLVGGSLTGELFF. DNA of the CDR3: TGTGCCAGCAGCTTAGTTGGCGGGAGTTTAACCGGGGAGCTGTTTTTT.

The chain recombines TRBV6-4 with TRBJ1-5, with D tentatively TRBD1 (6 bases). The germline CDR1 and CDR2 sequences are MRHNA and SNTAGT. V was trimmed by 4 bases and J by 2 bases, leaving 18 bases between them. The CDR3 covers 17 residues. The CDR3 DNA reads TGTGCCAGCAGTGGTGGGGACCACAGGGACGGCAATCAGCCCCAGCATTTT. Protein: CASSGGDHRDGNQPQHF.

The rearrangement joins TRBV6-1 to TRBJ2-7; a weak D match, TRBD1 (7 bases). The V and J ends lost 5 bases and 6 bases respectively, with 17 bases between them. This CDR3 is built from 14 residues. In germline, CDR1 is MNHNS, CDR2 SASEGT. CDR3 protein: CASSSTGEAGEQYF. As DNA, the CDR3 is TGTGCCAGCAGTTCTACAGGGGAGGCTGGCGAGCAGTACTTC.

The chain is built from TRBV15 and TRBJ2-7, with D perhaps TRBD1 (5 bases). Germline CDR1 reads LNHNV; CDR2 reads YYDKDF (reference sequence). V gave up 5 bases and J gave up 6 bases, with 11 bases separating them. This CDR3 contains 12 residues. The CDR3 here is CATSPQGGEQYF. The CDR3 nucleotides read TGTGCCACCAGCCCCCAGGGCGGCGAGCAGTACTTC. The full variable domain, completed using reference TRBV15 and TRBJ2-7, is DAMVIQNPRYQVTQFGKPVTLSCSQTLNHNVMYWYQQKSSQAPKLLFHYYDKDFNNEADTPDNFQSRRPNTSFCFLDIRSPGLGDTAMYLCATSPQGGEQYFGPGTRLTVT.

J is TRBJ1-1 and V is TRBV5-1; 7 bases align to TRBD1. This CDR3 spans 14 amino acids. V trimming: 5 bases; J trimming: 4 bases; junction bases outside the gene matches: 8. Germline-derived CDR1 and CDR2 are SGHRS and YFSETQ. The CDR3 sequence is CASSYRGSATEAFF. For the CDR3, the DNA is TGCGCCAGCAGTTACAGGGGCTCGGCCACTGAAGCTTTCTTT.

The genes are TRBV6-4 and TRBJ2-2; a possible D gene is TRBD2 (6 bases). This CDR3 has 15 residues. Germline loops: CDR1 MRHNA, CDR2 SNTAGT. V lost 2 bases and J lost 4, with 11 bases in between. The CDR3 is CASSDRLATTGELFF. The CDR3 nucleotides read TGTGCCAGCAGTGACCGTCTAGCGACCACCGGGGAGCTGTTTTTT.

Written as DNA, the CDR3 is TGTGCCAGCAGTTTACGGGGTAAAGGGCTCGAGCAGTACTTC. Amino acid sequence: CASSLRGKGLEQYF. V and J are TRBV28 and TRBJ2-7; D might be TRBD2 (5 bases). Germline CDR1 and CDR2: MDHEN and SYDVKM. Trimming took off 2 bases at V and 6 bases at J, with 14 bases between the two ends. This CDR3 is 14 amino acids long.

Here the CDR3 DNA reads TGTGCCAGCAGCTTAGGCGGGGGGACGGGGGAGCAGTACTTC. Residues: CASSLGGGTGEQYF. The chain uses TRBV7-3 and TRBJ2-7; 8 bases line up with TRBD2. V trimming: 2 bases; J trimming: 7 bases; junction bases outside the gene matches: 7. The CDR3 has 14 amino acids. Germline V CDR1 and CDR2: SGHTA, FQGTGA.

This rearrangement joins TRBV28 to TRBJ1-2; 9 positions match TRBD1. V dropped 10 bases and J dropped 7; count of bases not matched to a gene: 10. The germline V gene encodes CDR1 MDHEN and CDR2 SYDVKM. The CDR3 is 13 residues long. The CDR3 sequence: CAIRPGTGFGYTF. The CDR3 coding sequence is TGTGCCATTCGCCCAGGGACAGGGTTTGGCTACACCTTC.

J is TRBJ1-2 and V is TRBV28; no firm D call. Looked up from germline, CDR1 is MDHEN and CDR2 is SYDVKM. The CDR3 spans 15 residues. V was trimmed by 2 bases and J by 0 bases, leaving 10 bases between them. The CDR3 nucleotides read TGTGCCAGCAGTTTAGGGGTGGGAGCTAACTATGGCTACACCTTC. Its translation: CASSLGVGANYGYTF.